This T cell receptor (beta chain) was obtained from a study of control samples from healthy donors and cancer patients. The data were produced by immunoSEQ multiplex PCR, yet TCRdb's version contains in-frame clones alone and is incomplete. Among 100,000 or so clones listed, roughly 85% were seen once. This CDR3 contains 15 residues. The germline V gene has CDR1 SGHRS and CDR2 YFSETQ. With 3 bases clipped from V and 5 bases from J, the junction kept 9 bases outside the gene matches. The genes are TRBV5-1 and TRBJ2-7, with 9 nucleotides matching TRBD1. The source is a woman aged 45 to 65 in good health. The specimen sequenced was blood. Written as DNA, the CDR3 is TGCGCCAGCAGCTGGACCGGGACAGGGCTAAACGAGCAGTACTTC. Translating gives CASSWTGTGLNEQYF.